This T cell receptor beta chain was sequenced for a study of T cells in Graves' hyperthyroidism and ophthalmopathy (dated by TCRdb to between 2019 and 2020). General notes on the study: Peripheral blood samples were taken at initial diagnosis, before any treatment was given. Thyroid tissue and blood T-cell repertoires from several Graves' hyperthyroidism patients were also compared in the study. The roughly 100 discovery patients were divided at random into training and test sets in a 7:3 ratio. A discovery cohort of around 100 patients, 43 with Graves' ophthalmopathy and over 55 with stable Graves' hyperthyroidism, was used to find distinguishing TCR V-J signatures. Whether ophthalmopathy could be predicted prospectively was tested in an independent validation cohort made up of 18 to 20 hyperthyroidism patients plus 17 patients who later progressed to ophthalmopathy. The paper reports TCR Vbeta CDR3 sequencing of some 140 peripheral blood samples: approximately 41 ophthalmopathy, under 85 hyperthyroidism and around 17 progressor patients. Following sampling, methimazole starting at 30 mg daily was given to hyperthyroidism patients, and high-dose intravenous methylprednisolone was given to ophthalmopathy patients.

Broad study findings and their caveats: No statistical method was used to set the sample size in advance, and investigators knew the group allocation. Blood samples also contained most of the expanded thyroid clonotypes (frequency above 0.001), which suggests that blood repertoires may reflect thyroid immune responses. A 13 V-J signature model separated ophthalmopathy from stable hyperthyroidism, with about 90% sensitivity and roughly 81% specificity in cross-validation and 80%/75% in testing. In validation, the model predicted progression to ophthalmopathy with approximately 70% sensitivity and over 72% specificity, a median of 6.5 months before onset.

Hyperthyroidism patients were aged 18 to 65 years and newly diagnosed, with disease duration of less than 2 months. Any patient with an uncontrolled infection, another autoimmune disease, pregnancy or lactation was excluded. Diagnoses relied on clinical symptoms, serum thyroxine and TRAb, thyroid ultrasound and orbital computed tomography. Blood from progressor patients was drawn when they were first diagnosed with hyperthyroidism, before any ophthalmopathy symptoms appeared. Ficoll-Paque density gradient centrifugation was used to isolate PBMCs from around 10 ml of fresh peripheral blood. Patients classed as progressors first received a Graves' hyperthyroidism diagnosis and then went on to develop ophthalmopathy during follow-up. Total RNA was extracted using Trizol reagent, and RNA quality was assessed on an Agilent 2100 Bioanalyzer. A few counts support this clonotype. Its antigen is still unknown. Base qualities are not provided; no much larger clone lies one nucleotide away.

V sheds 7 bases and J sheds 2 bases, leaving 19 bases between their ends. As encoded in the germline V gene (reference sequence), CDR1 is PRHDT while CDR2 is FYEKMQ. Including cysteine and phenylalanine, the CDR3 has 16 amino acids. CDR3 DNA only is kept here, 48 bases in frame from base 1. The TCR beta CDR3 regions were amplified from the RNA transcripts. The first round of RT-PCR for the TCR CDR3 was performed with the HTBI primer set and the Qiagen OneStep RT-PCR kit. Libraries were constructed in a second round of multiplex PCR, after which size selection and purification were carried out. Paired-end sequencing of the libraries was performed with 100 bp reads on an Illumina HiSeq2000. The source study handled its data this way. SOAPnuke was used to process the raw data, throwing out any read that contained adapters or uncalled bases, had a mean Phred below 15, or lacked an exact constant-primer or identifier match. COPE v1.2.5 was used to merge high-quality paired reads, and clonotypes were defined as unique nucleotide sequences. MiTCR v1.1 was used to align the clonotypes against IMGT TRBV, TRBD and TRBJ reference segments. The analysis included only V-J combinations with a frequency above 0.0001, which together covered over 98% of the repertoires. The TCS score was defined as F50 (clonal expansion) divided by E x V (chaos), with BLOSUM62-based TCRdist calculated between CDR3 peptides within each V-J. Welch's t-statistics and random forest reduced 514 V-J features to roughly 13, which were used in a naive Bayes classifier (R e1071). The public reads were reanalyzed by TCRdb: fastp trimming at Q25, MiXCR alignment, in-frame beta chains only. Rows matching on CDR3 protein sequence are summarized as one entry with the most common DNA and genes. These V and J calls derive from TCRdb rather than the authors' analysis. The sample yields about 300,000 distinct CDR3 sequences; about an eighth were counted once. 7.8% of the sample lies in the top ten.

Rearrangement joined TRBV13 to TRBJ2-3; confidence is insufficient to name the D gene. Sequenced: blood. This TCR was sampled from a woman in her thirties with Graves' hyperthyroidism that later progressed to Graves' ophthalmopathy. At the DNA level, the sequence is TGTGCCAGCAATCATGGATTACCGCCTTTCACAGATACGCAGTATTTT. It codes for CASNHGLPPFTDTQYF.